This T cell receptor (beta chain) came from a study of blood T cells in healthy people across ages. The CDR3 has 14 residues. CDR1 and CDR2 from the germline V gene are SGHDT and YYEEEE. Trimming removed 6 bases from V and 1 base from J, with 11 bases in between. Sample-barcoded 5' priming and a J-beta primer mix drove a second PCR of roughly 6 to 12 cycles. MiXCR, run by TCRdb on the 5' RACE reads, gives a single entry per CDR3 protein. Found here are 2 million or so distinct CDR3 sequences, roughly 50% of them singletons; the top ten hold approximately 2%. There were at least 5.5 micrograms of total RNA extracted from every sample. This clonotype has just one count. Its antigen is unknown. Study observations and caveats: Fewer expanded clones and more diversity marked long-lived versus aged donors.

This sequence was found in a woman in her thirties or forties in good health. Sequenced material: blood. This chain connects TRBV5-6 to TRBJ2-1; D gene ambiguous. The CDR3 loop reads CASTQTWSYNEQFF. CDR3 sequence (DNA): TGTGCCAGCACCCAAACCTGGTCCTACAATGAGCAGTTCTTC.